This T cell receptor beta chain came from a study of blood T cell repertoires in COVID-19. As for the study in general: PBMCs, B-cell-depleted T cells, or T cells were the source of the cDNA or gDNA that made up the material.

The assay was immunoSEQ multiplex PCR, and TCRdb's table has in-frame clones only and misses some. The data contain under 250,000 clones, roughly 80% of them singletons. The clonotype originates from a woman aged 35 to 49 with acute COVID-19. Sequenced input: PBMCs or T cells enriched from blood (not recorded which).

The CDR3 is CASSIVGGDQPQHF. CDR3 DNA: TGTGCCAGTAGTATAGTTGGGGGGGATCAGCCCCAGCATTTT. The V and J genes are TRBV19 and TRBJ1-5; perhaps TRBD1 as D (5 bases). Germline CDR1 and CDR2: LNHDA and SQIVND (reference sequence). The CDR3 loop spans 14 amino acids. V gave up 1 base and J gave up 5 bases, with 9 bases separating them.